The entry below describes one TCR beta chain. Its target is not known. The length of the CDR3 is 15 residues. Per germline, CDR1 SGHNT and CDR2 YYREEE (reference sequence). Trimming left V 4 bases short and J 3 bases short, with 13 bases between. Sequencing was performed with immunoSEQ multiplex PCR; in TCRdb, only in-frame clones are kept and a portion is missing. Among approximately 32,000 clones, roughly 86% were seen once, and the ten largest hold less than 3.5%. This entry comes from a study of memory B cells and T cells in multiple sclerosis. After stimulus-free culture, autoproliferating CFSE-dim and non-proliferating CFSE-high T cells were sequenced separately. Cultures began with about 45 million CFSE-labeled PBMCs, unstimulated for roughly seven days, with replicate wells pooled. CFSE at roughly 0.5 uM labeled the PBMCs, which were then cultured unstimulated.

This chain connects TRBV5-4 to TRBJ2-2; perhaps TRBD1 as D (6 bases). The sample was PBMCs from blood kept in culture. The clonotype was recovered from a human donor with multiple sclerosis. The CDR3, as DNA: TGTGCCAGCAGCGTTGACAGGACCCACACCGGGGAGCTGTTTTTT. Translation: CASSVDRTHTGELFF. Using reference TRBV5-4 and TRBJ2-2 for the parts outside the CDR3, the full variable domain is ETGVTQSPTHLIKTRGQQVTLRCSSQSGHNTVSWYQQALGQGPQFIFQYYREEENGRGNFPPRFSGLQFPNYSSELNVNALELDDSALYLCASSVDRTHTGELFFGEGSRLTVL.